Below, 16 T cell receptor beta chains from the same sample are listed, as sequenced in a study of blood T cell repertoires in COVID-19. This table comes from immunoSEQ multiplex PCR, and its TCRdb copy is limited to in-frame clones, with some not included. Seen here are 120,000 or so clones, 80% to 90% observed once, and the top ten hold approximately 6.3%. The specimen was peripheral blood. Receptors were obtained from an older man with active or convalescent COVID-19.

This clone has just a few counts. The chain combines TRBV6-6 with TRBJ2-7; D is possibly TRBD1 (6 bases). The CDR3 has 11 amino acids. Trimming took 6 bases from V and 4 from J, leaving 7 bases between them. Germline CDR1 is MNHNY and CDR2 is SVGAGI (reference sequence). The CDR3 DNA sequence: TGTGCCAGCAGGCAGGGGTACGAGCAGTACTTC. Residues: CASRQGYEQYF.

The chain carries TRBV27 and TRBJ2-2; 10 nucleotides line up with TRBD2. The J segment lost 7 bases and the V segment lost 6 bases, leaving 17 bases of the junction unmatched. In germline, CDR1 is MNHEY, CDR2 SMNVEV (reference sequence). The CDR3 covers 18 residues. The CDR3 coding sequence is TGTGCCAGCAGACATATAATAGCAGCGGGGGGGCCTAACGGGGAGCTGTTTTTT. This encodes CASRHIIAAGGPNGELFF.

This chain connects TRBV2 to TRBJ2-5; TRBD2 agrees at 10 bases. Germline CDR1 is SNHLY and CDR2 is FYNNEI. The CDR3 has 14 amino acids. V trimming: 11 bases; J trimming: 4 bases; junction bases outside the gene matches: 10. CDR3 loop: CASSFLAGVETQYF. The DNA of the CDR3 is TGTGCCTCTTCCTTTCTAGCGGGGGTAGAGACCCAGTACTTC.

CDR3 in DNA: TGTGCCACCAGTGACACCGGGACAGGGGGGATGAGAGGCTACACCTTC. Translated, it gives CATSDTGTGGMRGYTF. V and J are TRBV24-1 and TRBJ1-2; 11 nucleotides line up with TRBD1. With 4 bases clipped from V and 8 bases from J, the junction kept 11 bases outside the gene matches. This CDR3 comprises 16 residues. Germline values: CDR1 KGHDR, CDR2 SFDVKD.

A few counts support this clone. The V gene is TRBV7-6, the J gene TRBJ2-7; D perhaps matches TRBD2 (5 bases). Germline CDR1 and CDR2: SGHVS and FNYEAQ. The CDR3 runs 13 residues. V gave up 1 base and J gave up 6 bases, with 10 bases separating them. Written as DNA, the CDR3 is TGTGCCAGCAGCTTAGGGGTGGGGAGCGAGCAGTACTTC. Amino acids: CASSLGVGSEQYF.

The chain employs TRBV24-1 and TRBJ1-6; unclear D gene. The CDR3 spans 14 residues. Trimming took off 8 bases at V and 1 base at J, with 8 bases between the two ends. Germline values: CDR1 KGHDR, CDR2 SFDVKD. CDR3 sequence: CATIDCSYNSPLHF. The CDR3 DNA sequence: TGTGCCACCATTGACTGTTCCTATAATTCACCCCTCCACTTT.

The chain joins TRBV7-2 to TRBJ2-1, with 13 nucleotides matching TRBD2. The germline V gene encodes CDR1 SGHTA and CDR2 FQGNSA. The V segment lost 5 bases and the J segment 6 bases; nucleotides outside the gene matches: 4. The CDR3 is made up of 15 amino acids. CDR3 bases: TGTGCCAGCAGCGCGAGGACTAGCGGGGGCAATGAGCAGTTCTTC. Its translation is CASSARTSGGNEQFF.

This rearrangement joins TRBV10-3 to TRBJ1-2; no definite D call. Germline-derived CDR1 and CDR2 are ENHRY and SYGVKD. The V and J ends lost 0 bases and 6 bases respectively, with 11 bases between them. The CDR3 totals 14 residues. The CDR3 sequence: CAISESLQKNGYTF. For the CDR3, the DNA is TGTGCCATCAGTGAGTCTTTACAGAAAAATGGCTACACCTTC.

The chain combines TRBV5-1 with TRBJ2-5; D remains ambiguous. Germline CDR1 is SGHRS and CDR2 is YFSETQ. This CDR3 comprises 14 residues. V gave up 2 bases and J gave up 0 bases, with 8 bases separating them. CDR3 DNA sequence: TGCGCCAGCAGCTTCACGGTCAACCAAGAGACCCAGTACTTC. Protein sequence: CASSFTVNQETQYF. Filled out from reference TRBV5-1 and TRBJ2-5, the complete variable domain reads KAGVTQTPRYLIKTRGQQVTLSCSPISGHRSVSWYQQTPGQGLQFLFEYFSETQRNKGNFPGRFSGRQFSNSRSEMNVSTLELGDSALYLCASSFTVNQETQYFGPGTRLLVL.

The V call is TRBV5-4, the J call TRBJ2-1, with D maybe TRBD2 (6 bases). Trimming took off 1 base at V and 1 base at J, with 9 bases between the two ends. The CDR3 totals 15 residues. Germline V gene lookup returns CDR1 SGHNT and CDR2 YYREEE (reference sequence). The CDR3 DNA sequence: TGTGCCAGCAGCTTGTATGGGGGGTCCTACAATGAGCAGTTCTTC. It specifies CASSLYGGSYNEQFF.

V gene TRBV21-1 combines with J gene TRBJ1-2; TRBD1 reflects the table's D call only, with no check against the DNA. TRBV21-1 constitutes a pseudogene. The CDR3 covers 12 residues. In DNA form, the CDR3 reads TGTGCCAGCACCCTTGGGCTTTATGGCTACACCTTC. It translates to CASTLGLYGYTF.

V and J are TRBV7-9 and TRBJ2-5, with D unclear. Germline V gene data show CDR1 as SEHNR and CDR2 as FQNEAQ (reference sequence). The CDR3 totals 13 residues. Trimming stripped 2 bases from V and 4 bases from J, with 8 bases between. The CDR3 loop reads CASSLLSGETQYF. DNA for the CDR3: TGTGCCAGCAGCTTATTGTCCGGAGAGACCCAGTACTTC.

J is TRBJ2-1 and V is TRBV6-2 or TRBV6-3; D not certain. Trimming stripped 6 bases from V and 6 bases from J, with 6 bases between. The germline CDR1 and CDR2 sequences are MNHEY and SVGEGT. The CDR3 consists of 11 residues. The CDR3 here is CASSRLNEQFF. The CDR3 DNA is TGTGCCAGCAGCCGTCTCAATGAGCAGTTCTTC.

This clone was seen a few times. The chain joins TRBV6-2 or TRBV6-3 to TRBJ1-5; unclear D gene. Trimming took off 5 bases at V and 9 bases at J, with 8 bases between the two ends. The CDR3 contains 11 residues. Germline assignment: CDR1 MNHEY and CDR2 SVGEGT. The DNA of the CDR3 is TGTGCCAGCAGTCCCGAGCGGCCCCAGCATTTT. Translation gives CASSPERPQHF.

CDR3 sequence: CASSYSGLAGGYTQYF. For the CDR3, the DNA is TGTGCCAGCAGTTACTCGGGACTAGCGGGGGGATATACGCAGTATTTT. This sequence joins TRBV6-5 and TRBJ2-3; 15 bases map to TRBD2. This CDR3 region has 16 residues. The V and J ends lost 0 bases and 7 bases, in that order; junction bases with no gene match: 2. The germline V gene encodes CDR1 MNHEY and CDR2 SVGAGI.

This clone was recorded a few times. The chain couples TRBV4-3 to TRBJ1-1; D gene unclear. Trimming left V 2 bases short and J 3 bases short, with 10 bases between. The CDR3 is made up of 14 amino acids. CDR1 and CDR2 from the germline V gene are LGHNA and YSLEER. CDR3 region: CASSQNFGDTEAFF. The CDR3, as DNA: TGCGCCAGCAGCCAAAACTTCGGGGACACTGAAGCTTTCTTT.